This T cell receptor beta chain was retrieved from a study of human T cells and chemical hapten exposure. This clonotype was counted ten times or more. The CDR3 spans 14 residues. V shed 4 bases and J shed 1 base, with 8 bases lying between them. In TCRdb, the RACE reads were re-called with MiXCR into one record per CDR3 protein. The profile shows more than 80,000 distinct CDR3 sequences, roughly 7.6% of them singletons. Time point denoted: patch test 1, 2 weeks after DPC sensitization. Treatment noted: therapeutic diphenylcyclopropenone sensitization with weekly scalp DPC. Blood draws came first, before each patch test.

This specimen consisted of whole blood, obtained in connection with sensitization to the hapten diphenylcyclopropenone (DPC). This TCR was sampled from a woman in her thirties with alopecia areata. Some clones in this sample may be carry-over from other donors' samples. The V and J genes are TRBV12-3 or TRBV12-4 and TRBJ1-5, with a tentative D call TRBD1 (6 bases). For the CDR3, the DNA is TGTGCCAGCAGTTACGACAGGAGCAATCAGCCCCAGCATTTT. This translates into CASSYDRSNQPQHF.